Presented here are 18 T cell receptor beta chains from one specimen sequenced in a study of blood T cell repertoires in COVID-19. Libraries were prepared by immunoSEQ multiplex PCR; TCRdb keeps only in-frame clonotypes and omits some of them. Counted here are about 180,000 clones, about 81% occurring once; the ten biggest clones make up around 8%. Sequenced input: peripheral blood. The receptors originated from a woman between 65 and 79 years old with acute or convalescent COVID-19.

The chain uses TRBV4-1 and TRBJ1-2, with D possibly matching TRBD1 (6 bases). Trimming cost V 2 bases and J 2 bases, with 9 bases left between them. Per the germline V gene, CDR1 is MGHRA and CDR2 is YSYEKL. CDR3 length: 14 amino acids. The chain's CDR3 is CASSQLGQNYGYTF. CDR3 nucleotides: TGCGCCAGCAGCCAATTAGGACAGAACTATGGCTACACCTTC.

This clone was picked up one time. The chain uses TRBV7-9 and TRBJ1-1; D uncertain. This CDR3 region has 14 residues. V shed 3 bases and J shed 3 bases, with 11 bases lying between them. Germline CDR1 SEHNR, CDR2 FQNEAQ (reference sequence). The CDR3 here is CASSFGQVHTEAFF. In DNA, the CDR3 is TGTGCCAGCAGCTTTGGGCAGGTTCACACTGAAGCTTTCTTT.

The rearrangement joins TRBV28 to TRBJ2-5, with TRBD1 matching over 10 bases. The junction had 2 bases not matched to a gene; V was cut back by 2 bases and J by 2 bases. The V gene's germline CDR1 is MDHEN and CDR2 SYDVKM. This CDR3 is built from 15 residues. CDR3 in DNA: TGTGCCAGCAGTTTACGGACAGGGGGGCAAGAGACCCAGTACTTC. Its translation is CASSLRTGGQETQYF.

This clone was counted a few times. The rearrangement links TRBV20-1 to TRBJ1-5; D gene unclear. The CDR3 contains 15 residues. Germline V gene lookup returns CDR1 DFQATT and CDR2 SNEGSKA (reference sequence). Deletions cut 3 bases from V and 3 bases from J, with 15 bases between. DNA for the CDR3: TGCAGTGCTAGTCGGTCGCTCCTACTCAATCAGCCCCAGCATTTT. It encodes CSASRSLLLNQPQHF.

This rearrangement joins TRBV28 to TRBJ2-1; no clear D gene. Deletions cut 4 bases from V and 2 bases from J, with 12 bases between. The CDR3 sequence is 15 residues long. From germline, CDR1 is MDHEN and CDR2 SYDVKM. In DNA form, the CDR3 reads TGTGCCAGCAGTTCCTATGAGGTAGCCTACAATGAGCAGTTCTTC. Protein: CASSSYEVAYNEQFF.

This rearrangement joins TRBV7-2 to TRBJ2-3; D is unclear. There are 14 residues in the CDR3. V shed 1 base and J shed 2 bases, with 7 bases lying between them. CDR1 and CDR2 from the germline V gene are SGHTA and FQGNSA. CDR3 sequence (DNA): TGTGCCAGCAGCTTAGTCGGTTCCACAGATACGCAGTATTTT. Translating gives CASSLVGSTDTQYF. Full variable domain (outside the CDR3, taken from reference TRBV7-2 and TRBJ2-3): GAGVSQSPSNKVTEKGKDVELRCDPISGHTALYWYRQSLGQGLEFLIYFQGNSAPDKSGLPSDRFSAERTGGSVSTLTIQRTQQEDSAVYLCASSLVGSTDTQYFGPGTRLTVL.

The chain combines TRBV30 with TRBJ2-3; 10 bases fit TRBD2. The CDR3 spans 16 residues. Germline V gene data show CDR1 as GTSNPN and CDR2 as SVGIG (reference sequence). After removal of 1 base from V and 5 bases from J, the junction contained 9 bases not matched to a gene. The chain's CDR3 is CAWSGRAGGAVDTQYF. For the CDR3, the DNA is TGTGCCTGGAGTGGTAGAGCGGGAGGGGCGGTAGATACGCAGTATTTT.

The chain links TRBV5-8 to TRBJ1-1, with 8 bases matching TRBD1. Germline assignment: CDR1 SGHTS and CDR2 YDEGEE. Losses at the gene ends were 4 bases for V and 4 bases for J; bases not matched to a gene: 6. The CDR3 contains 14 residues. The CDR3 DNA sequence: TGTGCCAGCAGCCTACGGACAGGGAGCACTGAAGCTTTCTTT. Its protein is CASSLRTGSTEAFF.

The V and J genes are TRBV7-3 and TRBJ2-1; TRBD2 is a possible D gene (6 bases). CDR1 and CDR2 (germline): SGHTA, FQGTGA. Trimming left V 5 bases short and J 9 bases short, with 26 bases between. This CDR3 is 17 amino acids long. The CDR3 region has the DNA TGTGCCAGCAGCCCTACCGCGGGGCCTAACGCTGGGGTTGAGCAGTTCTTC. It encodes CASSPTAGPNAGVEQFF.

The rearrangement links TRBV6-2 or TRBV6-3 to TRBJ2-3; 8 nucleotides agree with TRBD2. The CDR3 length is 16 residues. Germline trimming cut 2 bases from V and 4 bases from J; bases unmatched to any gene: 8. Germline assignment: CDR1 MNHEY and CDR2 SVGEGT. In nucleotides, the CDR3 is TGTGCCAGCAGTTACACCATTGCCGGGGGGGCAGATACGCAGTATTTT. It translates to CASSYTIAGGADTQYF.

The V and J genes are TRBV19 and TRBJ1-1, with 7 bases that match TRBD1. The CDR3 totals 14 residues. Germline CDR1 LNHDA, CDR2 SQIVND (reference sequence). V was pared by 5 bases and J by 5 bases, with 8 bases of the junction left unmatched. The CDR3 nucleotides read TGTGCCAGTAGTTCCCGGACAGGTTGGACTGAAGCTTTCTTT. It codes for CASSSRTGWTEAFF. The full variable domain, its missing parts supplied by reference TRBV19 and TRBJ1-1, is DGGITQSPKYLFRKEGQNVTLSCEQNLNHDAMYWYRQDPGQGLRLIYYSQIVNDFQKGDIAEGYSVSREKKESFPLTVTSAQKNPTAFYLCASSSRTGWTEAFFGQGTRLTVV.

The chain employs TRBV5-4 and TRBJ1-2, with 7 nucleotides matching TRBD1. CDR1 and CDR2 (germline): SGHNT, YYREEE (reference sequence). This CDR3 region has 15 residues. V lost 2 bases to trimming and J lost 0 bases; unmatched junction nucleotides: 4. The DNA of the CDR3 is TGTGCCAGCAGCTTAAGGGGGCAAGCTAACTATGGCTACACCTTC. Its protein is CASSLRGQANYGYTF.

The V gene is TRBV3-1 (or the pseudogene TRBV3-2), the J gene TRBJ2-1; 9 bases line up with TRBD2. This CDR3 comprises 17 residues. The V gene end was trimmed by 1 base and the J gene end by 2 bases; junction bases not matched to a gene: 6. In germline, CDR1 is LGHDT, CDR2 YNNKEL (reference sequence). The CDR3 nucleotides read TGTGCCAGCAGCCAAGGCGTTTCTAGCGGGACCTACAATGAGCAGTTCTTC. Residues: CASSQGVSSGTYNEQFF.

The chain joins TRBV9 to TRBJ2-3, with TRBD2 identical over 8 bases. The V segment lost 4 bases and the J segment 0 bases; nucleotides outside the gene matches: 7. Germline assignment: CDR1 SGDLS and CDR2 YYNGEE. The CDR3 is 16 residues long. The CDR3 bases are TGTGCCAGCAGCCTATTAGCGGGAACTAGCACAGATACGCAGTATTTT. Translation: CASSLLAGTSTDTQYF. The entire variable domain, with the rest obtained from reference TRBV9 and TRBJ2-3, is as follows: DSGVTQTPKHLITATGQRVTLRCSPRSGDLSVYWYQQSLDQGLQFLIQYYNGEERAKGNILERFSAQQFPDLHSELNLSSLELGDSALYFCASSLLAGTSTDTQYFGPGTRLTVL.

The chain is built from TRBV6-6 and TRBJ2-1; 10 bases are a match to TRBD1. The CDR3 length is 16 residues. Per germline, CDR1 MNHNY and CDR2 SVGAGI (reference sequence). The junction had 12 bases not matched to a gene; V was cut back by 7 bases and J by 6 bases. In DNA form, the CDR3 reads TGTGCCAGCACACCGGGACAGGGGACCCCCGGCAATGAGCAGTTCTTC. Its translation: CASTPGQGTPGNEQFF.

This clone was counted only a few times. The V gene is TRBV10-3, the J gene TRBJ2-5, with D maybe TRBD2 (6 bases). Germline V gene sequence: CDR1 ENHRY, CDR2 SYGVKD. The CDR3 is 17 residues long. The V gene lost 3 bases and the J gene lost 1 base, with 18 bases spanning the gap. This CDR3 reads CAISDPERANIQETQYF. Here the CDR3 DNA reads TGTGCCATCAGTGACCCCGAGCGGGCAAACATCCAAGAGACCCAGTACTTC.

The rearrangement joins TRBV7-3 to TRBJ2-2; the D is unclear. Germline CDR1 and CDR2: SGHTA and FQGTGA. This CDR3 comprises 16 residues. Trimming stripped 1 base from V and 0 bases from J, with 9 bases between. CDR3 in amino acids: CASSLRATTNTGELFF. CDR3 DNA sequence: TGTGCCAGCAGCTTAAGGGCCACCACGAACACCGGGGAGCTGTTTTTT.

The CDR3 DNA sequence: TGCGCCAGCAGCTTGTTGGTAGGGGGCAGAGATACGCAGTATTTT. Its protein product is CASSLLVGGRDTQYF. This chain uses TRBV5-1 with TRBJ2-3; 7 nucleotides match TRBD1. Germline V gives CDR1 SGHRS, CDR2 YFSETQ. The V segment lost 1 base and the J segment 5 bases; nucleotides outside the gene matches: 7. There are 15 residues in the CDR3. The full variable domain, in which reference TRBV5-1 and TRBJ2-3 provide the parts outside the CDR3, is KAGVTQTPRYLIKTRGQQVTLSCSPISGHRSVSWYQQTPGQGLQFLFEYFSETQRNKGNFPGRFSGRQFSNSRSEMNVSTLELGDSALYLCASSLLVGGRDTQYFGPGTRLTVL.